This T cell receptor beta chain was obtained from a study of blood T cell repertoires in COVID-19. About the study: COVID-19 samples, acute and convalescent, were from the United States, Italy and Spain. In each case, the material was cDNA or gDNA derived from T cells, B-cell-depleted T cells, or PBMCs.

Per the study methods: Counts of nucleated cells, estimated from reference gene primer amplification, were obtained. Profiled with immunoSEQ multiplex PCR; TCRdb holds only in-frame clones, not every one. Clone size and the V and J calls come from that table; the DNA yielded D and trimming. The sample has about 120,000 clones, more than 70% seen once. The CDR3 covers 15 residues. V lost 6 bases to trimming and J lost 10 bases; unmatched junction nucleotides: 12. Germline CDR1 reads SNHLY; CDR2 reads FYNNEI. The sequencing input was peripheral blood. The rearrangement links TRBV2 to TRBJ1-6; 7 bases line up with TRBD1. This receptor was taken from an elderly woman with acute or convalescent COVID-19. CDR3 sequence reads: CASSYHRGSGSPLHF. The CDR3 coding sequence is TGTGCCAGCAGCTACCACAGGGGATCGGGGTCACCCCTCCACTTT.